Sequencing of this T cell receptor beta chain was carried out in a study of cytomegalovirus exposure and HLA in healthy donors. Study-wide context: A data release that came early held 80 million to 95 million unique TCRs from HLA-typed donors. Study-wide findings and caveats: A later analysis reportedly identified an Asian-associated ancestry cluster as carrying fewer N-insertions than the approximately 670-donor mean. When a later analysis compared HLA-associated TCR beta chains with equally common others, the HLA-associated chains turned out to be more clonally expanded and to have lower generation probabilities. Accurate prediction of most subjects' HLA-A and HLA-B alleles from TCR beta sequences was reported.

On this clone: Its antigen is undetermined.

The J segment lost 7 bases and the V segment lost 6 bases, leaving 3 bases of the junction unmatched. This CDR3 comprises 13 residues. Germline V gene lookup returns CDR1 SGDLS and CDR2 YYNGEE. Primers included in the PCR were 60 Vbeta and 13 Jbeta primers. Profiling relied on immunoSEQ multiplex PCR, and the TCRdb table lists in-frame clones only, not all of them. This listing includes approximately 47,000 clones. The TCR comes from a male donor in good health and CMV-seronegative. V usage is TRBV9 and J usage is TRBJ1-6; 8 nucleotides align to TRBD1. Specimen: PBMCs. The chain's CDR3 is CASTRTGNSPLHF. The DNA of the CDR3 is TGTGCCAGCACCAGGACAGGGAATTCACCCCTCCACTTT.